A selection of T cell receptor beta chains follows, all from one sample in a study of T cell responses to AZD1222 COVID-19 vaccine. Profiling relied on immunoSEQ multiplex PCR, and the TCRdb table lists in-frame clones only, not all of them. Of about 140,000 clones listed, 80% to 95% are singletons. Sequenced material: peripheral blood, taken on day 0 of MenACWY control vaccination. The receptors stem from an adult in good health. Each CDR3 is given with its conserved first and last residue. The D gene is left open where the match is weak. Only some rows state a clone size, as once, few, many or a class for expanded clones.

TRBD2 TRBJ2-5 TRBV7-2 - CASSLVSQGGETQYF TGTGCCAGCAGCTTAGTTTCTCAGGGAGGGGAGACCCAGTACTTC
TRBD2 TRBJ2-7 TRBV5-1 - CASSSIAGKGYEQYF TGCGCCAGCAGCTCGATAGCGGGTAAGGGGTACGAGCAGTACTTC
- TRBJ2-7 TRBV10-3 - CAISESQGNSEQYF TGTGCCATCAGTGAGTCCCAGGGTAACAGCGAGCAGTACTTC
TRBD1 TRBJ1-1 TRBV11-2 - CASSDNRQGAFF TGTGCCAGCAGCGATAATCGACAGGGAGCTTTCTTT
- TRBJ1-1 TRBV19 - CASGEGGTEAFF TGTGCCAGCGGGGAAGGGGGCACTGAAGCTTTCTTT
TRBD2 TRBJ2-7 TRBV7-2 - CASSPSGAGDEQYF TGTGCCAGCAGCCCTAGCGGGGCGGGGGACGAGCAGTACTTC
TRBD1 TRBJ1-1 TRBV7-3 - CASSFTGGTEAFF TGTGCCAGCAGCTTTACAGGGGGTACTGAAGCTTTCTTT
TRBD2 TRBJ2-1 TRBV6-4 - CASSDGASGKNEQFF TGTGCCAGCAGTGACGGGGCTAGCGGGAAAAATGAGCAGTTCTTC
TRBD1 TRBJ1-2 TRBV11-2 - CASSLTGDPNYGYTF TGTGCCAGCAGCTTGACAGGGGACCCCAACTATGGCTACACCTTC
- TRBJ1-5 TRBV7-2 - CASSLVSGGFGNQPQHF TGTGCCAGCAGCTTAGTTTCGGGGGGTTTCGGCAATCAGCCCCAGCATTTT
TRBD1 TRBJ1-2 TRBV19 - CASSRINRDRGPVTF TGTGCCAGTAGTAGAATCAACCGGGACAGGGGCCCCGTCACCTTC
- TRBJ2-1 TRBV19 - CASSIVRGTEQFF TGTGCCAGTAGTATAGTGAGGGGCACTGAGCAGTTCTTC
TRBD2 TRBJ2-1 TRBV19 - CASSRGGLAGSYNEQFF TGTGCCAGTAGCCGGGGCGGACTAGCGGGCTCCTACAATGAGCAGTTCTTC
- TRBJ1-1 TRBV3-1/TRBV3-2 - CASSQTVNTEAFF TGTGCCAGCAGCCAGACGGTAAACACTGAAGCTTTCTTT
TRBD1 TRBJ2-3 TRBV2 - CASRLGVGQGRDTQYF TGTGCCAGCAGGTTAGGGGTTGGACAGGGGAGAGATACGCAGTATTTT
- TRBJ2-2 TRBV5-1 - CASRGATNTGELFF TGCGCCAGCAGAGGGGCTACGAACACCGGGGAGCTGTTTTTT
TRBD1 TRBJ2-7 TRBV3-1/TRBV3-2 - CASSGSYRGYEQYF TGTGCCAGCAGCGGAAGCTACAGGGGTTACGAGCAGTACTTC
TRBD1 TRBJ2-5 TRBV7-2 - CASSLERTGYQETQYF TGTGCCAGCAGCTTAGAAAGGACAGGGTACCAAGAGACCCAGTACTTC
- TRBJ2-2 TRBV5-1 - CASTTTGDTGELFF TGCGCCAGCACAACCACGGGAGACACCGGGGAGCTGTTTTTT
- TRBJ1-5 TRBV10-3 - CAISAYQGWDQPQHF TGTGCCATCAGTGCTTATCAGGGATGGGATCAGCCCCAGCATTTT
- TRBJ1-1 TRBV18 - CASSPLTGLGTEAFF TGTGCCAGCTCACCTTTGACGGGGTTGGGGACTGAAGCTTTCTTT
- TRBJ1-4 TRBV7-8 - CASSLARGPRQGNEKLFF TGTGCCAGCAGCTTAGCTCGGGGACCCCGTCAGGGTAATGAAAAACTGTTTTTT
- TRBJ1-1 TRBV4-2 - CASSQTWAAGMNTEAFF TGTGCCAGCAGCCAAACGTGGGCAGCTGGAATGAACACTGAAGCTTTCTTT
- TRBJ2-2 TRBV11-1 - CASSLRHGGRGGELFF TGTGCCAGCAGTTTGAGACACGGGGGCCGGGGCGGGGAGCTGTTTTTT
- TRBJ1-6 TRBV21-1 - CASSKEAQPGNSPLHF TGTGCCAGCAGCAAAGAGGCACAGCCTGGGAATTCACCCCTCCACTTT
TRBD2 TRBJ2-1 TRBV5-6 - CASSLAGGPGPEQFF TGTGCCAGCAGCTTGGCGGGAGGGCCAGGCCCCGAGCAGTTCTTC
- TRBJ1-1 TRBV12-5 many CASGLPGQNTEAFF TGTGCTAGTGGTTTGCCGGGACAGAACACTGAAGCTTTCTTT
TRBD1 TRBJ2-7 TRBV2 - CASSVDRASDEQYF TGTGCCAGCAGTGTGGACAGGGCTTCCGACGAGCAGTACTTC
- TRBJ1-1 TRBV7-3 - CASSLTPSGNTEAFF TGTGCCAGCAGCTTAACTCCCTCGGGTAACACTGAAGCTTTCTTT
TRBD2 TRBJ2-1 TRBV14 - CASSQELSFRGGEQFF TGTGCCAGCAGCCAAGAGCTCTCTTTCCGGGGGGGCGAGCAGTTCTTC
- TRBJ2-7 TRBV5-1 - CASSLSPHTQITYEQYF TGCGCCAGCAGCTTGTCCCCTCACACTCAAATTACCTACGAGCAGTACTTC
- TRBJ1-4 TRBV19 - CASSIDRETGGEKLFF TGTGCCAGTAGTATAGATCGGGAGACGGGAGGTGAAAAACTGTTTTTT
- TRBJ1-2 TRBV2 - CASSPTAANYGYTF TGTGCCAGCAGTCCGACAGCTGCGAACTATGGCTACACCTTC
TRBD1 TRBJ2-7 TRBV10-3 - CAISESYRDSYEQYF TGTGCCATCAGTGAGTCATACCGGGACAGCTACGAGCAGTACTTC
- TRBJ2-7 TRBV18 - CASSSDTQGGQYF TGTGCCAGCTCCTCCGATACACAGGGAGGGCAGTACTTC
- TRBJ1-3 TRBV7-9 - CASSLVAAGGNTIYF TGTGCCAGCAGCTTAGTGGCAGCCGGCGGAAACACCATATATTTT
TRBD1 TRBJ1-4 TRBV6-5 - CASSIRQGAWEKLFF TGTGCCAGCAGTATCAGACAGGGGGCATGGGAAAAACTGTTTTTT
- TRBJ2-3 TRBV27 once CASSSAERRTQYF TGTGCCAGCAGTTCAGCGGAGCGGCGTACGCAGTATTTT
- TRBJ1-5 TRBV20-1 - CSASMGSNQPQHF TGCAGTGCTAGTATGGGTAGCAATCAGCCCCAGCATTTT
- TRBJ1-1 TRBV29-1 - CSVESGVTEAFF TGCAGCGTTGAATCGGGGGTTACTGAAGCTTTCTTT
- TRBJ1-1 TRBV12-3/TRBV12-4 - CASSLLGGTEAFF TGTGCCAGCAGTTTGTTGGGGGGCACTGAAGCTTTCTTT
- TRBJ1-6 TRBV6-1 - CASSEYPGGENSPLHF TGTGCCAGCAGTGAATACCCCGGAGGGGAGAATTCACCCCTCCACTTT
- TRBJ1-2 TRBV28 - CASSLSIRTEGGYTF TGTGCCAGCAGTTTAAGTATCAGGACAGAAGGAGGCTACACCTTC
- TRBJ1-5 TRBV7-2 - CASSQDRNSNQPQHF TGTGCCAGCAGCCAGGACAGAAATAGCAATCAGCCCCAGCATTTT
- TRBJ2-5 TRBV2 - CASLIATEDSKKTQYF TGTGCCTCCCTGATTGCCACCGAAGATTCTAAAAAGACCCAGTACTTC
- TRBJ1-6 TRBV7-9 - CASSLTGYSPLHF TGTGCCAGCAGCCTCACGGGGTACTCACCCCTCCACTTT
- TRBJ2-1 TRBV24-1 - CATSDSTAGYSSYNEQFF TGTGCCACCAGTGACTCCACAGCCGGTTATAGCTCCTACAATGAGCAGTTCTTC
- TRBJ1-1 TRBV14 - CASSQDLQPMNTEAFF TGTGCCAGCAGCCAAGATCTCCAGCCCATGAACACTGAAGCTTTCTTT
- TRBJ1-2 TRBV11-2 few CASSSTRDAKDAGYTF TGTGCCAGCAGCTCTACCCGGGACGCTAAGGACGCTGGCTACACCTTC
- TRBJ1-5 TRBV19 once CASSIEPRLGGAHSNQPQHF TGTGCCAGTAGTATAGAACCTCGCCTGGGAGGGGCGCATAGCAATCAGCCCCAGCATTTT
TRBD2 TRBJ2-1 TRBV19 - CASSTRAGTSANEQFF TGTGCCAGTAGTACCCGTGCGGGGACTAGTGCAAATGAGCAGTTCTTC
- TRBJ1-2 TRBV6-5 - CASSYSGLGEGYTF TGTGCCAGCAGTTACTCGGGACTGGGCGAGGGCTACACCTTC